Below, 14 T cell receptor beta chains from the same sample are listed, as sequenced in a study of T cell changes during pregnancy in multiple sclerosis. The protocol was immunoSEQ multiplex PCR, while the TCRdb copy is restricted to in-frame clones and leaves out a portion. The data hold fewer than 60,000 clones, with 90% to 95% observed a single time. The sequencing here drew on CD8+ T cells from peripheral blood mononuclear cells, taken after pregnancy. The origin of the receptors is a female donor with multiple sclerosis, enrolled in a pregnancy study.

The chain is built from TRBV10-2 and TRBJ1-2, with a possible D match to TRBD1 (6 bases). Trimming removed 5 bases at V and 4 bases at J, with 14 bases between. There are 14 residues in the CDR3. Germline V CDR1 and CDR2: WSHSY, SAAADI. The CDR3 DNA reads TGCGCCAGCAGTCCCGGACAGAACCCCTATGGCTACACCTTC. It specifies CASSPGQNPYGYTF.

The J gene is TRBJ1-1, the V gene TRBV6-4; 8 positions match TRBD1. In germline, CDR1 is MRHNA, CDR2 SNTAGT. With V trimmed by 0 bases and J by 9 bases, 6 bases remained unmatched. The CDR3 is 14 amino acids. CDR3 in amino acids: CASSDSDDRGKAFF. The CDR3 nucleotides read TGTGCCAGCAGTGACTCAGATGACAGGGGAAAAGCTTTCTTT.

J is TRBJ1-5 and V is TRBV4-1; a weak D match, TRBD1 (5 bases). Trimming cost V 1 base and J 6 bases, with 19 bases left between them. The CDR3 loop spans 17 amino acids. Per germline, CDR1 MGHRA and CDR2 YSYEKL. CDR3 nucleotides: TGCGCCAGCAGCCAAGTGGAAGTAGGGGCCACAACTCAGCCCCAGCATTTT. The encoded protein is CASSQVEVGATTQPQHF.

Only a few counts were recorded for this clone. V is TRBV19 and J is TRBJ1-6, with D tentatively TRBD1 (5 bases). CDR3 length equals 15 residues. Germline lookup yields CDR1 LNHDA and CDR2 SQIVND (reference sequence). The V end lost 3 bases, the J end lost 9 bases, and 15 bases lay between the germline ends. The CDR3 nucleotides read TGTGCCAGTAGTATGAACGAGGGGACTATTTCACCCCTCCACTTT. It translates to CASSMNEGTISPLHF.

This chain connects TRBV5-6 to TRBJ1-2; D is uncertain. Germline loops: CDR1 SGHDT, CDR2 YYEEEE. The V end was cut by 0 bases, the J end by 0 bases, with 6 bases between. The CDR3 consists of 14 residues. The chain's CDR3 is CASSLDTSNYGYTF. The CDR3, as DNA: TGTGCCAGCAGCTTGGACACCTCTAACTATGGCTACACCTTC.

The V call is TRBV11-2, the J call TRBJ2-7; 13 bases are shared with TRBD2. The CDR3 runs 15 residues. Germline CDR1 reads SGHAT; CDR2 reads FQNNGV. V was pared by 2 bases and J by 3 bases, with 1 base of the junction left unmatched. The CDR3 spells CASSLTSGGGYEQYF. In nucleotides, the CDR3 is TGTGCCAGCAGCTTAACTAGCGGGGGGGGCTACGAGCAGTACTTC.

The rearrangement links TRBV27 to TRBJ1-2, with D tentatively TRBD1 (5 bases). Germline values: CDR1 MNHEY, CDR2 SMNVEV (reference sequence). V was trimmed by 10 bases and J by 3 bases, leaving 21 bases between them. This CDR3 contains 15 residues. CDR3 nucleotide sequence: TGTGCCATCTGGGGAGCAATCGGGGGGGACTATGGCTACACCTTC. This translates into CAIWGAIGGDYGYTF.

The chain employs TRBV19 and TRBJ1-1; no clear D gene. V shed 5 bases and J shed 1 base, with 5 bases lying between them. Germline V lookup: CDR1 LNHDA, CDR2 SQIVND (reference sequence). The CDR3 is made up of 12 amino acids. This CDR3 reads CASSVANTEAFF. CDR3 bases: TGTGCCAGTAGTGTGGCGAACACTGAAGCTTTCTTT.

This clone occurred once. The gene calls are TRBV27 and TRBJ2-7; 8 bases are shared with TRBD1. Germline values: CDR1 MNHEY, CDR2 SMNVEV (reference sequence). CDR3 size: 14 residues. The trim removed 7 bases at V and 0 bases at J, leaving 5 bases unmatched. As DNA, the CDR3 is TGTGCCAGCACCTGGACAGGGTCCTCCTACGAGCAGTACTTC. Its protein is CASTWTGSSYEQYF.

The chain uses TRBV7-6 and TRBJ2-1; TRBD2 might be the D (5 bases). Trimming took 2 bases from V and 3 from J, leaving 5 bases between them. Germline-derived CDR1 and CDR2 are SGHVS and FNYEAQ. The CDR3 is 13 residues long. The CDR3 DNA reads TGTGCCAGCAGCTTAACTAGCTACAATGAGCAGTTCTTC. Protein: CASSLTSYNEQFF.

The chain employs TRBV27 and TRBJ1-1, with D uncertain. The length of the CDR3 is 16 residues. Germline V gene lookup returns CDR1 MNHEY and CDR2 SMNVEV (reference sequence). Trimming removed 0 bases from V and 1 base from J, with 12 bases in between. This CDR3 is CASSLSTGSQNTEAFF. DNA of the CDR3: TGTGCCAGCAGTTTATCCACCGGGAGCCAGAACACTGAAGCTTTCTTT.

The genes are TRBV7-9 and TRBJ2-7, with 7 positions matching TRBD1. Trimming at V came to 5 bases and at J to 2 bases, leaving 6 bases not matched to a gene. The CDR3 has 14 amino acids. In germline, CDR1 is SEHNR, CDR2 FQNEAQ (reference sequence). CDR3 residues: CASSRRDRPYEQYF. In nucleotides, the CDR3 is TGTGCCAGCAGCCGCCGGGACAGACCCTACGAGCAGTACTTC.

This sequence joins TRBV29-1 and TRBJ1-4; D call uncertain. The CDR3 sequence is 15 residues long. Germline CDR1 SQVTM, CDR2 ANQGSEA. Between the trimmed V and J ends, which lost 0 bases and 0 bases, there was a span of 8 bases. Here the CDR3 DNA reads TGCAGCGTTGAAGATCTGGCAGCAACTAATGAAAAACTGTTTTTT. This encodes CSVEDLAATNEKLFF.

This clone was counted between two and nine times. The chain carries TRBV7-9 and TRBJ2-3; D might be TRBD2 (5 bases). The CDR3 extends over 17 amino acids. Looked up from germline, CDR1 is SEHNR and CDR2 is FQNEAQ (reference sequence). V was shortened by 1 base and J by 6 bases, with 20 bases between the two germline ends. CDR3 region: CASSLGSIAPTVDTQYF. CDR3 DNA: TGTGCCAGCAGCTTAGGAAGCATAGCGCCTACAGTGGATACGCAGTATTTT.